The present entry profiles one TCR beta chain with its context. The antigen remains undetermined. PCR used 60 Vbeta primers and 13 Jbeta primers. Measured with immunoSEQ multiplex PCR; TCRdb has only the in-frame clones, and not every one. This table has 200,000 to 250,000 clones, over 80% appearing once. The record originates from a study of cytomegalovirus exposure and HLA in healthy donors. Study results and caveats: Sequences of the TCR beta chain were said to predict the HLA-A and HLA-B alleles of most subjects accurately. In a later analysis, the majority of CMV-associated beta chains seemingly showed HLA restriction.

Between the trimmed V and J ends, which lost 7 bases and 6 bases, there was a span of 18 bases. The CDR3 loop spans 13 amino acids. Per germline, CDR1 GTSNPN and CDR2 SVGIG (reference sequence). This clonotype was obtained from a boy under 10 years old in good health and CMV-seronegative. The sequenced sample consisted of PBMCs. V usage is TRBV30 and J usage is TRBJ1-2; TRBD1 is a possible D gene (6 bases). The CDR3 loop reads CAYLRGTPDGYTF. The CDR3 nucleotides read TGTGCCTACCTAAGAGGGACACCCGATGGCTACACCTTC.